The 28 T cell receptor beta chains presented below share a single source sample, sequenced in a study of human T cells and chemical hapten exposure (TCRdb year 2021). This specimen's time point label, interpreted: patch test 3, about 24 weeks after DPC sensitization. The sample's treatment or condition, from its label and the paper: therapeutic diphenylcyclopropenone sensitization with weekly scalp DPC. Libraries were built with RACE. The listed sequencing device is NextSeq 500. TCRdb trimmed public reads at Q25 via fastp, called clones via MiXCR and kept in-frame beta chains. Each CDR3 protein appears once, grouped with its most common genes and DNA. The sample table shows about 160,000 distinct CDR3 sequences, and roughly a quarter are seen once. Roughly 2% of the sample goes to the ten largest clones. The input for sequencing was whole blood, taken in connection with sensitization to the hapten diphenylcyclopropenone (DPC). The receptors originated from a woman younger than 35 with alopecia areata. Some clones in this sample may be carry-over from other donors' samples.

The chain uses TRBV7-9 and TRBJ2-1; TRBD1 aligns across 10 bases. Trimming removed 5 bases from V and 5 bases from J; junction bases left unmatched: 6. Germline loops: CDR1 SEHNR, CDR2 FQNEAQ (reference sequence). The CDR3 loop spans 15 amino acids. The CDR3 DNA is TGTGCCAGCAGCATTAGGACAGGGGGTGACAATGAGCAGTTCTTC. Translation gives CASSIRTGGDNEQFF.

The chain combines TRBV2 with TRBJ2-7; 9 positions match TRBD1. The CDR3 totals 17 residues. Germline CDR1 reads SNHLY; CDR2 reads FYNNEI. V shed 0 bases, J shed 6 bases, and the junction held 12 bases outside the gene matches. Here the CDR3 reads CASSEALLGQGSGEQYF. The CDR3 bases are TGTGCCAGCAGTGAAGCCCTGCTAGGACAGGGGTCCGGCGAGCAGTACTTC. Full variable domain (remainder filled in from reference TRBV2 and TRBJ2-7): EPEVTQTPSHQVTQMGQEVILRCVPISNHLYFYWYRQILGQKVEFLVSFYNNEISEKSEIFDDQFSVERPDGSNFTLKIRSTKLEDSAMYFCASSEALLGQGSGEQYFGPGTRLTVT.

This clonotype was observed a few times. The chain employs TRBV7-2 and TRBJ1-4; 9 nucleotides agree with TRBD1. With 5 bases clipped from V and 8 bases from J, the junction kept 9 bases outside the gene matches. CDR3 length: 15 residues. Germline V gene lookup returns CDR1 SGHTA and CDR2 FQGNSA. This CDR3 reads CASSQAGTGHEKLFF. CDR3 in DNA: TGTGCCAGCAGCCAAGCCGGGACAGGGCACGAAAAACTGTTTTTT.

The rearrangement links TRBV7-9 to TRBJ1-5, with a weak D call TRBD1 (5 bases). The V gene lost 5 bases and the J gene lost 3 bases, with 11 bases spanning the gap. The V gene's germline CDR1 is SEHNR and CDR2 FQNEAQ (reference sequence). This CDR3 spans 14 amino acids. The CDR3 DNA is TGTGCCAGCAGCACAGACAGTTCCAATCAGCCCCAGCATTTT. Protein: CASSTDSSNQPQHF.

The J gene is TRBJ1-2, the V gene TRBV6-2 or TRBV6-3; no definite D call. CDR3 size: 12 residues. V shed 6 bases and J shed 4 bases, with 9 bases lying between them. Germline loops: CDR1 MNHEY, CDR2 SVGEGT. Here the CDR3 reads CASSTPVYGYTF. As DNA, the CDR3 is TGTGCCAGCAGCACACCCGTCTATGGCTACACCTTC.

The rearrangement links TRBV4-1 to TRBJ1-1; the match to TRBD1 covers 12 bases. Looked up from germline, CDR1 is MGHRA and CDR2 is YSYEKL. V gave up 3 bases and J gave up 6 bases; unmatched junction bases: 11. CDR3 length equals 17 residues. CDR3 protein: CASSQGGTGGAWPEAFF. DNA of the CDR3: TGCGCCAGCAGCCAGGGCGGGACAGGGGGCGCGTGGCCTGAAGCTTTCTTT.

The rearrangement links TRBV10-3 to TRBJ2-5, with D possibly called TRBD1 or TRBD2 (5 bases each). CDR1 and CDR2 from the germline V gene are ENHRY and SYGVKD. The CDR3 sequence is 12 residues long. V gave up 8 bases and J gave up 5 bases, with 12 bases separating them. This CDR3 reads CAISTEGETQYF. Here the CDR3 DNA reads TGTGCCATCTCGACAGAGGGGGAGACCCAGTACTTC.

The CDR3 nucleotides are TGCAGTGCGAGAACCCCGGAGCTTCAGACTGAAGCTTTCTTT. This sequence encodes CSARTPELQTEAFF. The V call is TRBV20-1, the J call TRBJ1-1, with unresolved D. The CDR3 has 14 amino acids. Trimming shortened V by 6 bases and J by 5 bases, and 19 bases separated the two germline ends. CDR1 is DFQATT and CDR2 is SNEGSKA in the germline V gene (reference sequence).

The gene calls are TRBV27 and TRBJ2-7; D gene unclear. Per the germline V gene, CDR1 is MNHEY and CDR2 is SMNVEV (reference sequence). The CDR3 runs 14 residues. V was shortened by 5 bases and J by 3 bases, with 14 bases between the two germline ends. The CDR3 spells CASSTRVRSYEQYF. The CDR3 DNA is TGTGCCAGCAGTACCCGAGTTAGAAGCTACGAGCAGTACTTC.

This chain links TRBV30 with TRBJ1-2; possible D gene TRBD1, 6 bases. From germline, CDR1 is GTSNPN and CDR2 SVGIG (reference sequence). The CDR3 covers 13 residues. V was clipped by 3 bases and J by 4 bases, with 12 bases between them. The CDR3 DNA is TGTGCCTGGAGAGAAGGGGGATTCTATGGCTACACCTTC. Residues: CAWREGGFYGYTF.

This clonotype was observed a few times. V gene TRBV20-1 combines with J gene TRBJ1-2; TRBD1 is a possible D gene (5 bases). Per germline, CDR1 DFQATT and CDR2 SNEGSKA (reference sequence). The CDR3 has 12 residues. V was trimmed by 6 bases and J by 3 bases, leaving 11 bases between them. As DNA, the CDR3 is TGCAGTGCAGCGAGAGGGGACTATGGCTACACCTTC. Translation: CSAARGDYGYTF.

The chain combines TRBV29-1 with TRBJ2-3; 10 nucleotides line up with TRBD1. Germline CDR1 SQVTM, CDR2 ANQGSEA. This CDR3 contains 15 residues. The trim removed 4 bases at V and 6 bases at J, leaving 10 bases unmatched. CDR3 bases: TGCAGCGTTGTACCGGGACAGGGGCCGGCGGATACGCAGTATTTT. Protein product: CSVVPGQGPADTQYF.

This clonotype was detected a few times. The rearrangement links TRBV24-1 to TRBJ2-1; perhaps TRBD2 as D (5 bases). CDR1 KGHDR and CDR2 SFDVKD come from the germline V gene. This CDR3 is 12 amino acids long. The V and J ends lost 9 bases and 5 bases respectively, with 10 bases between them. CDR3: CATGSGDNEQFF. The CDR3 bases are TGTGCCACCGGGAGTGGGGACAATGAGCAGTTCTTC.

The chain carries TRBV4-3 and TRBJ2-1, with D unresolved. V shed 0 bases and J shed 0 bases, with 6 bases lying between them. The CDR3 extends over 15 amino acids. Germline loops: CDR1 LGHNA, CDR2 YSLEER. The CDR3 coding sequence is TGCGCCAGCAGCCAAGAAGTGGACTCCTACAATGAGCAGTTCTTC. This codes for CASSQEVDSYNEQFF.

This CDR3 is CAISAPGQGITDTQYF. The CDR3 DNA follows: TGTGCCATCAGTGCACCGGGACAGGGGATCACAGATACGCAGTATTTT. This sequence joins TRBV10-3 and TRBJ2-3; TRBD1 matches at 10 bases. The CDR3 runs to 16 residues. The ends lost 4 bases at V and 2 bases at J; junction bases unmatched: 6. Germline V CDR1 and CDR2: ENHRY, SYGVKD.

The V and J genes are TRBV2 and TRBJ1-1; D is unresolved. Per germline, CDR1 SNHLY and CDR2 FYNNEI. The CDR3 loop spans 11 amino acids. The V end lost 7 bases, the J end lost 7 bases, and 10 bases lay between the germline ends. CDR3 DNA sequence: TGTGCCAGCATGGGGAGCGGTGAAGCTTTCTTT. Translating it yields CASMGSGEAFF.

The chain has TRBV4-3 and TRBJ2-1; TRBD2 matches 8 bases. The CDR3 runs 16 residues. Germline V lookup: CDR1 LGHNA, CDR2 YSLEER. The junction had 11 bases not matched to a gene; V was cut back by 3 bases and J by 7 bases. The CDR3 spells CASSHLPGTSNNEQFF. CDR3 coding DNA: TGCGCCAGCAGCCACCTCCCCGGGACTAGTAATAATGAGCAGTTCTTC.

The gene calls are TRBV5-6 and TRBJ1-5, with TRBD1 matching over 9 bases. The CDR3 runs 17 residues. CDR1 is SGHDT, CDR2 YYEEEE, per germline. With V trimmed by 4 bases and J by 7 bases, 15 bases remained unmatched. The CDR3 sequence is CASSQRTGDNLNQPQHF. CDR3 bases: TGTGCCAGCAGCCAGAGGACAGGGGATAATCTCAACCAGCCCCAGCATTTT.

The chain links TRBV20-1 to TRBJ2-1; D is undetermined. Germline assignment: CDR1 DFQATT and CDR2 SNEGSKA (reference sequence). V was cut by 3 bases and J by 0 bases, with 18 bases left in between. The length of the CDR3 is 17 residues. CDR3 residues: CSARGPPRRSSYNEQFF. CDR3 bases: TGCAGTGCTAGGGGCCCCCCCCGGCGGAGCTCCTACAATGAGCAGTTCTTC.

Only a few counts were recorded for this clonotype. CDR3 in amino acids: CASSAAALYEQYF. The CDR3 DNA sequence: TGTGCCAGTAGTGCCGCCGCCCTCTACGAGCAGTACTTC. The chain employs TRBV19 and TRBJ2-7; D remains ambiguous. The germline CDR1 and CDR2 sequences are LNHDA and SQIVND (reference sequence). Trimming took off 5 bases at V and 3 bases at J, with 11 bases between the two ends. This CDR3 is built from 13 residues.

Turning to this clonotype: A read error may produce the germline difference seen at one junction end. The chain couples TRBV24-1 to TRBJ2-3; 12 positions match TRBD1. The CDR3 loop spans 17 amino acids. Looked up from germline, CDR1 is KGHDR and CDR2 is SFDVKD. The CDR3 sequence is CATSGPGTGGSTDTQYF. CDR3 nucleotides: TGCGCCACCAGTGGCCCCGGGACAGGGGGCAGCACAGATACGCAGTATTTT.

This sequence joins TRBV9 and TRBJ2-3; no reliable D call. CDR3 length: 15 amino acids. Trimming shortened V by 3 bases and J by 0 bases, and 11 bases separated the two germline ends. Germline V gene sequence: CDR1 SGDLS, CDR2 YYNGEE. CDR3: CASSASGPSTDTQYF. CDR3 nucleotide sequence: TGTGCCAGCAGCGCCTCAGGACCTAGCACAGATACGCAGTATTTT.

The rearrangement links TRBV29-1 to TRBJ2-1; TRBD1 might be the D (6 bases). The V end lost 5 bases, the J end lost 8 bases, and 10 bases lay between the germline ends. The CDR3 is made up of 11 amino acids. CDR1 SQVTM and CDR2 ANQGSEA come from the germline V gene. In DNA form, the CDR3 reads TGCAGCGTTCGACAGGACTATGAGCAGTTCTTC. Translated, it gives CSVRQDYEQFF.

This clonotype was observed a handful of times. The chain is built from TRBV3-1 and TRBJ1-4; 7 nucleotides line up with TRBD1. Germline CDR1 is LGHDT and CDR2 is YNNKEL (reference sequence). There are 13 residues in the CDR3. Trimming cost V 3 bases and J 13 bases; bases outside gene matches: 8. The CDR3 coding sequence is TGTGCCAGCAGCCAGGGGGCCGCAGGGGGACTGTTTTTT. Translated, it gives CASSQGAAGGLFF.

The chain links TRBV10-3 to TRBJ2-5; TRBD2 agrees at 10 bases. Germline V CDR1 and CDR2: ENHRY, SYGVKD. V gave up 4 bases and J gave up 3 bases; unmatched junction bases: 5. The CDR3 runs 15 residues. The CDR3 sequence is CAISVVAGGKETQYF. The CDR3 coding sequence is TGTGCCATCAGTGTCGTAGCGGGGGGCAAAGAGACCCAGTACTTC.

The chain couples TRBV6-1 to TRBJ2-1; no reliable D call. The CDR3 has 13 amino acids. Per the germline V gene, CDR1 is MNHNS and CDR2 is SASEGT. Trimming took off 4 bases at V and 5 bases at J, with 9 bases between the two ends. The CDR3 sequence: CASSGEIDNEQFF. CDR3 bases: TGTGCCAGCAGTGGCGAGATAGACAATGAGCAGTTCTTC.

The CDR3 DNA is TGTGCCAGTAGTATTGGGACGGCAGGTCAGCCCCAGCATTTT. Its protein product is CASSIGTAGQPQHF. This chain connects TRBV19 to TRBJ1-5; D perhaps matches TRBD1 (5 bases). V lost 3 bases to trimming and J lost 6 bases, with 12 bases between them. The CDR3 loop spans 14 amino acids. CDR1 is LNHDA and CDR2 is SQIVND in the germline V gene (reference sequence).

This clonotype has only a few counts. The rearrangement joins TRBV11-2 to TRBJ1-1, with TRBD1 matching 7 bases. Germline V lookup: CDR1 SGHAT, CDR2 FQNNGV. The CDR3 is made up of 15 amino acids. The V segment lost 1 base and the J segment 4 bases; nucleotides outside the gene matches: 6. CDR3 residues: CASSLGAGGATEAFF. The CDR3 nucleotides are TGTGCCAGCAGCTTAGGGGCAGGGGGTGCCACTGAAGCTTTCTTT.